This TCR beta chain was sequenced in a study of blood T cells in healthy people across ages. Study observations and caveats: Age showed a roughly linear inverse relationship with TCR beta diversity per million T cells.

Peripheral blood samples of 9.5 to 10 milliliters were drawn from each donor. This clonotype was recorded at least ten times. The antigen remains undetermined. The authors ran a second PCR of 7 to 11 cycles using a sample-barcoded 5' primer and a J-beta primer mix. All cDNA molecules were each tagged by a template-switch adaptor with 12 random nucleotides. Each of the samples gave a minimum of 2.5 million paired-end reads that contained CDR3. Using its own MiXCR run on the 5' RACE reads, TCRdb lists one record per CDR3 protein. Here the sample spans 710,000 or so distinct CDR3 sequences, about 30% being singletons. Sequenced: blood. The TCR was taken from an elderly woman in good health.

The CDR3 here is CASSLVRGREGTQYF. The CDR3 DNA sequence: TGTGCCAGCAGCTTAGTTCGGGGGCGCGAGGGGACCCAGTACTTC. The chain carries TRBV7-9 and TRBJ2-5; the D call may be TRBD1 or TRBD2 (6 bases each). Looked up from germline, CDR1 is SEHNR and CDR2 is FQNEAQ (reference sequence). The CDR3 extends over 15 amino acids. V was trimmed by 1 base and J by 7 bases, leaving 16 bases between them.